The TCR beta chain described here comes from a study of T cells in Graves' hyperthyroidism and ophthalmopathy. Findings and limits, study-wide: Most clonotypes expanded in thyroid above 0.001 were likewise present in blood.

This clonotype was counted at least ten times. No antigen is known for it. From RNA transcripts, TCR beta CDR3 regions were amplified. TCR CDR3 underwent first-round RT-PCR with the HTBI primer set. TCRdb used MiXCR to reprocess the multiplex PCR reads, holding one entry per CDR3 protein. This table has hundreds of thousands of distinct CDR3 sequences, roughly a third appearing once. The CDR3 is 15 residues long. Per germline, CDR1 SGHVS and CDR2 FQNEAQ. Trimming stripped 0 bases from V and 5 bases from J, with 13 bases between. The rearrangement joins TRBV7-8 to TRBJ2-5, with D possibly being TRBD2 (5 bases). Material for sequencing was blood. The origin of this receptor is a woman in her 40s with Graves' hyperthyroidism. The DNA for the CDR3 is TGTGCCAGCAGCTTAGCGGGAGATCGGGTGGAGACCCAGTACTTC. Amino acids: CASSLAGDRVETQYF.